This is a list of T cell receptor beta chains from one sample in a study of T cell changes during pregnancy in multiple sclerosis. Sequencing was performed with immunoSEQ multiplex PCR; in TCRdb, only in-frame clones are kept and a portion is missing. Of 40,000 to 50,000 clones in the sample, approximately 94% are singletons; the top ten hold roughly 8.1%. Sequencing was performed on CD8+ T cells from peripheral blood mononuclear cells, taken in the third trimester of pregnancy. Receptor source: a female donor with multiple sclerosis, enrolled in a pregnancy study. CDR3s include the opening cysteine and the closing phenylalanine or tryptophan. A D gene is named only where the DNA matches it firmly. Some rows mark clone size as missing; the rest say once, few, many or name a class of expanded clone.

D gene,clone size,V gene,J gene,CDR3 protein,CDR3 DNA
NA,NA,TRBV11-3,TRBJ2-1,CASSLSRESYNEQFF,TGTGCCAGCAGCTTAAGCAGGGAATCCTACAATGAGCAGTTCTTC
NA,NA,TRBV28,TRBJ2-7,CASSLWGGSYEQYF,TGTGCCAGCAGTTTATGGGGGGGCTCCTACGAGCAGTACTTC
TRBD2,NA,TRBV28,TRBJ2-1,CASSIPLAGTPWGEQFF,TGTGCCAGCAGTATCCCCCTAGCGGGAACTCCATGGGGGGAGCAGTTCTTC
TRBD2,NA,TRBV6-5,TRBJ2-1,CASSYSIAGNEQFF,TGTGCCAGCAGTTACTCGATAGCGGGCAATGAGCAGTTCTTC
NA,NA,TRBV13,TRBJ2-3,CASSLKGGPTDTQYF,TGTGCCAGCAGCTTAAAAGGCGGGCCCACAGATACGCAGTATTTT
NA,NA,TRBV4-3,TRBJ2-7,CASSQDVQGGSEQYF,TGCGCCAGCAGCCAAGATGTGCAGGGGGGTTCCGAGCAGTACTTC
TRBD1,NA,TRBV2,TRBJ2-1,CASSRDSSYNEQFF,TGTGCCAGCAGTAGGGACAGCTCCTACAATGAGCAGTTCTTC
TRBD2,NA,TRBV19,TRBJ2-4,CASRGGGKNIQYF,TGTGCCAGTCGGGGGGGCGGCAAAAACATTCAGTACTTC
TRBD2,once,TRBV28,TRBJ2-3,CASSPRLAGGPSTDTQYF,TGTGCCAGCAGTCCCCGACTAGCGGGAGGGCCCAGCACAGATACGCAGTATTTT
TRBD2,NA,TRBV25-1,TRBJ2-1,CATSLAGGYNEQFF,TGTGCCACCTCCTTAGCGGGAGGCTACAATGAGCAGTTCTTC
NA,NA,TRBV28,TRBJ2-7,CASSFQGNEQYF,TGTGCCAGCAGTTTTCAGGGGAACGAGCAGTACTTC
NA,NA,TRBV28,TRBJ1-1,CASSPTGMGAFF,TGTGCCAGCAGTCCTACAGGGATGGGAGCTTTCTTT
TRBD1,NA,TRBV2,TRBJ1-5,CASKGWTGNNQPQHF,TGTGCCAGCAAAGGGTGGACAGGGAACAATCAGCCCCAGCATTTT
TRBD1,NA,TRBV7-9,TRBJ2-1,CASKGDREDNEQFF,TGTGCCAGCAAAGGGGACAGGGAGGACAATGAGCAGTTCTTC
TRBD1,once,TRBV27,TRBJ2-1,CASRDRMYNEQFF,TGTGCCAGCAGGGACAGGATGTACAATGAGCAGTTCTTC